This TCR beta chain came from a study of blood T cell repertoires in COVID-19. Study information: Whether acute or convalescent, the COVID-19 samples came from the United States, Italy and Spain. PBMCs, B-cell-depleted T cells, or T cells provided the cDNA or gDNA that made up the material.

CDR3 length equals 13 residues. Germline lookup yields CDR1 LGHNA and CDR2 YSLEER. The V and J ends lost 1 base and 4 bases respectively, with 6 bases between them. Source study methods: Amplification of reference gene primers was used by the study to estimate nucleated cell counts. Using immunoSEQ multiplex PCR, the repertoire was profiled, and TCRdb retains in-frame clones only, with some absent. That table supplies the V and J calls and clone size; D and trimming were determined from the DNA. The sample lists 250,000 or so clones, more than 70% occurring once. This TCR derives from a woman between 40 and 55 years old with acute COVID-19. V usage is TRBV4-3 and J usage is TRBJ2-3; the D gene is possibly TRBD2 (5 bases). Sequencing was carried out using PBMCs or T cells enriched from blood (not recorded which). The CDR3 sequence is CASSQGTSDTQYF. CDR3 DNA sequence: TGCGCCAGCAGCCAAGGGACTTCAGATACGCAGTATTTT.